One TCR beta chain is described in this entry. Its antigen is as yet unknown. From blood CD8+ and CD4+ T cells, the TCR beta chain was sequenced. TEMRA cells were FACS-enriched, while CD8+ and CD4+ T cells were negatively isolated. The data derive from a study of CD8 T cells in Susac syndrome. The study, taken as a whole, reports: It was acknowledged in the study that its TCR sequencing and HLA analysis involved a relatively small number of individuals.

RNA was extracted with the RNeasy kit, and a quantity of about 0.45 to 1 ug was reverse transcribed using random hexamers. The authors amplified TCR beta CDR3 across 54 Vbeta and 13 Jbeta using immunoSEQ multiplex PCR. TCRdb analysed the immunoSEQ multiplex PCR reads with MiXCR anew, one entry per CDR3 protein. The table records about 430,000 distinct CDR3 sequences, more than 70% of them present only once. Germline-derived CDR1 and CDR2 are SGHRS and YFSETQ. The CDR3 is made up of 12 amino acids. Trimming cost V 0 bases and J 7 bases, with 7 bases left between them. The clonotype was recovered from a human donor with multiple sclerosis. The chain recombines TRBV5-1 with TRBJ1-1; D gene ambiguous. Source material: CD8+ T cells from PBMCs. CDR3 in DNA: TGCGCCAGCAGCTTGGACTACAGTGAAGCTTTCTTT. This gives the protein CASSLDYSEAFF.